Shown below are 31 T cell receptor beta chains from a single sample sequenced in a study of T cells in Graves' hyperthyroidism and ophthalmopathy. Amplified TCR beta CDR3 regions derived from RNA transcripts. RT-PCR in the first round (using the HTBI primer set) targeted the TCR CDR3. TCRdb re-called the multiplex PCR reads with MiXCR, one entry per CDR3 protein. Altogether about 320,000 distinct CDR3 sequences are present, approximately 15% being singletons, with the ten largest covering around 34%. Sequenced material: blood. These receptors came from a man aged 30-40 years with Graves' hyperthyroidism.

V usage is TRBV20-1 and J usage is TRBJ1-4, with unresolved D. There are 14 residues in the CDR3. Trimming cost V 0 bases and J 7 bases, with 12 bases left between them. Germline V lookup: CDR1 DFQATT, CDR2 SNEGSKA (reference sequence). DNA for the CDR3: TGCAGTGCTAGAGATTTCCGGAGGGCTGAAAAACTGTTTTTT. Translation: CSARDFRRAEKLFF.

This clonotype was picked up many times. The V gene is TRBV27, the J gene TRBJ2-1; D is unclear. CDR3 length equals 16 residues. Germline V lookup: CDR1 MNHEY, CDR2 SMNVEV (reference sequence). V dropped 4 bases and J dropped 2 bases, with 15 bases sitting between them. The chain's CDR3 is CASSSPSSQAYNEQFF. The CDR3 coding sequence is TGTGCCAGCAGTTCACCGAGTTCTCAGGCCTACAATGAGCAGTTCTTC.

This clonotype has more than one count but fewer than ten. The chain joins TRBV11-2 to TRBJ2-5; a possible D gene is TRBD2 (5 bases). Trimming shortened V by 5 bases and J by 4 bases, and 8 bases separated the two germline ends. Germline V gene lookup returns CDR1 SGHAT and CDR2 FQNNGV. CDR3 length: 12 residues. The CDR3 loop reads CASSPGLETQYF. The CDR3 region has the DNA TGTGCCAGCAGCCCCGGACTAGAGACCCAGTACTTC.

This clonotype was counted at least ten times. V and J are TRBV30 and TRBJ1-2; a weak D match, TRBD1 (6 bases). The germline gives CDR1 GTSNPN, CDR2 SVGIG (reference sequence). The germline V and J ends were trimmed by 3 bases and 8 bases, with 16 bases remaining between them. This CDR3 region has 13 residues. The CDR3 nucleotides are TGTGCCTGGAGCGGACAGCTTCAGGGGGGCTACACCTTC. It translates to CAWSGQLQGGYTF.

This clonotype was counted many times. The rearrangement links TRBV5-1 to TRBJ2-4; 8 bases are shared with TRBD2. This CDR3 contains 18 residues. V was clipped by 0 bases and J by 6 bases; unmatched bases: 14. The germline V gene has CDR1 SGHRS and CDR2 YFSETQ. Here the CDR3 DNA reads TGCGCCAGCAGCTTGGGGTTCGAGCGGGAGAGGTTCGGAAACATTCAGTACTTC. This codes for CASSLGFERERFGNIQYF.

The CDR3 DNA is TGTGCCAGCAGCTTATTAAGGGGCACCGGGGAGCTGTTTTTT. This sequence encodes CASSLLRGTGELFF. This chain uses TRBV7-9 with TRBJ2-2, with D perhaps TRBD1 (5 bases). Trimming took 2 bases from V and 4 from J, leaving 8 bases between them. Germline CDR1 and CDR2: SEHNR and FQNEAQ (reference sequence). This CDR3 has 14 residues.

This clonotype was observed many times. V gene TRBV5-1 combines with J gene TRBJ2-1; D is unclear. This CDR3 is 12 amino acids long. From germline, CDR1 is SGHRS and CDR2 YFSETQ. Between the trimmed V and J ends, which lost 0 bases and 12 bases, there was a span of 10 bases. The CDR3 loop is CASSLDGWGQFF. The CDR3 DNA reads TGCGCCAGCAGCTTGGATGGTTGGGGGCAGTTCTTC. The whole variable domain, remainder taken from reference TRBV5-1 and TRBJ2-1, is KAGVTQTPRYLIKTRGQQVTLSCSPISGHRSVSWYQQTPGQGLQFLFEYFSETQRNKGNFPGRFSGRQFSNSRSEMNVSTLELGDSALYLCASSLDGWGQFFGPGTRLTVL.

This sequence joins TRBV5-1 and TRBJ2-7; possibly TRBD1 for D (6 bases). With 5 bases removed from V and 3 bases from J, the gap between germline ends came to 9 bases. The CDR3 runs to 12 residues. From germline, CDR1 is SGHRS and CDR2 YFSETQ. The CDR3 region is CASRWDNYEQYF. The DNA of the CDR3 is TGCGCCAGCAGATGGGACAACTACGAGCAGTACTTC.

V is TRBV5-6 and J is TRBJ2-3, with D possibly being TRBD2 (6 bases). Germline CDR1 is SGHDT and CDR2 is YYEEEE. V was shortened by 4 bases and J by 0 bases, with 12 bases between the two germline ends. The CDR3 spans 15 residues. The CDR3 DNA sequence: TGTGCCAGCAGCAATGGACTACAGAGCACAGATACGCAGTATTTT. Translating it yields CASSNGLQSTDTQYF.

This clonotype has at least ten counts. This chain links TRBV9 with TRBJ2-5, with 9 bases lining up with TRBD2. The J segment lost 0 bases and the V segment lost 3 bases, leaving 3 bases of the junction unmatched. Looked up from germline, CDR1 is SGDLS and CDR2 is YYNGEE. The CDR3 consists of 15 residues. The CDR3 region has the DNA TGTGCCAGCAGCGGGCCTAGCGGGAACCAAGAGACCCAGTACTTC. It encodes CASSGPSGNQETQYF.

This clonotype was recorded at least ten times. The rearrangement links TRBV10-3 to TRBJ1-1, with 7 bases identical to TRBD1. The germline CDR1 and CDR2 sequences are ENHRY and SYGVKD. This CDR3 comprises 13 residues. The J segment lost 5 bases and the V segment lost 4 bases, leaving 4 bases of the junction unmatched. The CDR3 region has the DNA TGTGCCATCAGTGGAGGGGGCGGTACTGAAGCTTTCTTT. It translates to CAISGGGGTEAFF.

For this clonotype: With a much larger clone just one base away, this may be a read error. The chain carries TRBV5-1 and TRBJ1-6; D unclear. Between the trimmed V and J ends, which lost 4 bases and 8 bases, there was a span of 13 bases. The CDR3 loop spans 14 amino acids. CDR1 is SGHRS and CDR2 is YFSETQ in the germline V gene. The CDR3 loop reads CASSLGRLDSPLHF. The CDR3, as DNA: TGCGCCAGCAGCCTGGGTCGGTTGGATTCACCCCTCCACTTT.

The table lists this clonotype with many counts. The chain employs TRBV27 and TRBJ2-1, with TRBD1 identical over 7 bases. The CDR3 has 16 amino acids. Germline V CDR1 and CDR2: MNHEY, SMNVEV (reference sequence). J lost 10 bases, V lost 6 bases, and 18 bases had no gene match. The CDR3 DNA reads TGTGCCAGCAGCCTGGCCCGATCCTACAGGGGAGAGGAGCAGTTCTTC. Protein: CASSLARSYRGEEQFF.

As DNA, the CDR3 is TGTGCCAGCAGCCGCGCCGGACAGGACTACTTC. Translated, it gives CASSRAGQDYF. The chain has TRBV3-1 and TRBJ2-5, with 7 bases that match TRBD1. The CDR3 spans 11 residues. Germline V gene sequence: CDR1 LGHDT, CDR2 YNNKEL (reference sequence). V shed 4 bases and J 14 bases; nucleotides not matched to a gene: 7.

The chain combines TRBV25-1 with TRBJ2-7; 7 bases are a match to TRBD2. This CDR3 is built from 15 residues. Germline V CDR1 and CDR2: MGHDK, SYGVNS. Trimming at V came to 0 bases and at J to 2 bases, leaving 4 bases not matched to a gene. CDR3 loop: CASSEYGGSAYEQYF. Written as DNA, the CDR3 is TGTGCCAGCAGTGAATACGGGGGGTCCGCCTACGAGCAGTACTTC.

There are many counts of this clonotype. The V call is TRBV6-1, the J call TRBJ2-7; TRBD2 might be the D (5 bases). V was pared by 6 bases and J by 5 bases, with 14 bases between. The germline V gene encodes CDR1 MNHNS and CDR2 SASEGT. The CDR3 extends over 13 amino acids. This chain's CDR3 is CASSYPEGHEQYF. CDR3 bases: TGTGCCAGCAGCTATCCCGAGGGCCACGAGCAGTACTTC.

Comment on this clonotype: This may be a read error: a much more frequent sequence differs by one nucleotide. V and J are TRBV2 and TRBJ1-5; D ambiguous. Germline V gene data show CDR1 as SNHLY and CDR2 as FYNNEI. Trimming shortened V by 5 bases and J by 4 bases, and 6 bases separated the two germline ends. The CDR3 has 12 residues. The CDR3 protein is CASSPQNQPQHF. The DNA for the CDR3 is TGTGCCAGCAGTCCCCAAAATCAGCCCCAGCATTTT. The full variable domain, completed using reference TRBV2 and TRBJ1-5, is EPEVTQTPSHQVTQMGQEVILRCVPISNHLYFYWYRQILGQKVEFLVSFYNNEISEKSEIFDDQFSVERPDGSNFTLKIRSTKLEDSAMYFCASSPQNQPQHFGDGTRLSIL.

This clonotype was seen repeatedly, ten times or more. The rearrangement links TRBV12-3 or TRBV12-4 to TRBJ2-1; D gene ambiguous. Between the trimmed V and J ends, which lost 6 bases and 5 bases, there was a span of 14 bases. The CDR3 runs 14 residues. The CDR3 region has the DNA TGTGCCAGCAGCCCGCCGCTAGTTCACAATGAGCAGTTCTTC. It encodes CASSPPLVHNEQFF.

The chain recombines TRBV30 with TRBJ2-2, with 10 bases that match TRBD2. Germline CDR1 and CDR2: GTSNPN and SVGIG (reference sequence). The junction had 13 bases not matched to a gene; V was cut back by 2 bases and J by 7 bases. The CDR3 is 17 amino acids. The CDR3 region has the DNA TGTGCCTGGAGTTGGGAAATAGCGGGAGGAGCGGGCGGGGAGCTGTTTTTT. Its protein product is CAWSWEIAGGAGGELFF.

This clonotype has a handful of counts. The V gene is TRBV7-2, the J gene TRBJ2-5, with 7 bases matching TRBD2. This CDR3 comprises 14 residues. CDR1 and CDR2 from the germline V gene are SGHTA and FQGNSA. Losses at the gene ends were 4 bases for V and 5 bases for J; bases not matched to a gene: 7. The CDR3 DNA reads TGTGCCAGCAGCTATAACTCCGGGGGGGAGACCCAGTACTTC. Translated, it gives CASSYNSGGETQYF.

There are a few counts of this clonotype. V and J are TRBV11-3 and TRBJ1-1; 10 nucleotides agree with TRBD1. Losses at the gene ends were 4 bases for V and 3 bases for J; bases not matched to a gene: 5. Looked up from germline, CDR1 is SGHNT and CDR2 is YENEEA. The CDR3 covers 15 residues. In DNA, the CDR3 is TGTGCCAGCAGCTCCCCCGGGACAGGGGACACTGAAGCTTTCTTT. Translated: CASSSPGTGDTEAFF. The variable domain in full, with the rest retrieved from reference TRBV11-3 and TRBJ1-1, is EAGVVQSPRYKIIEKKQPVAFWCNPISGHNTLYWYLQNLGQGPELLIRYENEEAVDDSQLPKDRFSAERLKGVDSTLKIQPAELGDSAVYLCASSSPGTGDTEAFFGQGTRLTVV.

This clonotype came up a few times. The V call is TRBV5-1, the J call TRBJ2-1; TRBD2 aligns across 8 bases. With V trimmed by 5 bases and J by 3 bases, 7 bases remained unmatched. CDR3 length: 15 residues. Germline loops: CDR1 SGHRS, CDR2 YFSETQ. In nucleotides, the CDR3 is TGCGCCAGCAGACAGCGGGAGCCCCTCTACAATGAGCAGTTCTTC. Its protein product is CASRQREPLYNEQFF.

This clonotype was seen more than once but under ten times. The CDR3 spells CASSIAGGPLEQFF. The CDR3 bases are TGTGCCAGCAGCATAGCGGGAGGGCCGCTTGAGCAGTTCTTC. J is TRBJ2-1 and V is TRBV27; 11 bases agree with TRBD2. In germline, CDR1 is MNHEY, CDR2 SMNVEV (reference sequence). The CDR3 loop spans 14 amino acids. The J segment lost 9 bases and the V segment lost 6 bases, leaving 7 bases of the junction unmatched.

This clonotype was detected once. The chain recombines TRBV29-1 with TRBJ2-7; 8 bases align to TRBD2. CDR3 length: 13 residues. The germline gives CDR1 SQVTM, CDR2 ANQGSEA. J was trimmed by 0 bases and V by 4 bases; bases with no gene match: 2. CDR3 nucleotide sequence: TGCAGCGTTGCAAGCGGGAGCTCCTACGAGCAGTACTTC. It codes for CSVASGSSYEQYF.

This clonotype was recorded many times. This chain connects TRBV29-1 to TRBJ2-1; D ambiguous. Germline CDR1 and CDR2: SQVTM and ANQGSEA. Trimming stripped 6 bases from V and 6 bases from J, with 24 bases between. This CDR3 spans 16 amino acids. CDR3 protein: CSVAGVRQALSNEQFF. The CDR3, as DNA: TGCAGCGTCGCTGGGGTCAGGCAGGCACTTTCCAATGAGCAGTTCTTC.

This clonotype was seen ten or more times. The CDR3 spells CSARDLGQLNYGYTF. The CDR3 coding sequence is TGCAGTGCTAGAGATCTGGGACAGCTGAACTATGGCTACACCTTC. The chain links TRBV20-1 to TRBJ1-2, with 7 bases aligning to TRBD1. With V trimmed by 0 bases and J by 2 bases, 6 bases remained unmatched. Germline V gene lookup returns CDR1 DFQATT and CDR2 SNEGSKA (reference sequence). The CDR3 sequence is 15 residues long.

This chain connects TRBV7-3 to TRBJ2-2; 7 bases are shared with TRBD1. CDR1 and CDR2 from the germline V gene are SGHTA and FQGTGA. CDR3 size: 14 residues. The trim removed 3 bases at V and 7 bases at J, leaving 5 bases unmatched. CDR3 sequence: CASSFNQGVGELFF. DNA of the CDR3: TGTGCCAGCAGCTTCAACCAGGGGGTCGGGGAGCTGTTTTTT. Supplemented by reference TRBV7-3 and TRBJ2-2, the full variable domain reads GAGVSQTPSNKVTEKGKYVELRCDPISGHTALYWYRQSLGQGPEFLIYFQGTGAADDSGLPNDRFFAVRPEGSVSTLKIQRTERGDSAVYLCASSFNQGVGELFFGEGSRLTVL.

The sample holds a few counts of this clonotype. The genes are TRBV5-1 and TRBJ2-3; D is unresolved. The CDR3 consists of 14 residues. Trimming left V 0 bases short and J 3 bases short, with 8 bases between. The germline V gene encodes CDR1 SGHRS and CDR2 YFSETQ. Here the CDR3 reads CASSLAPLTDTQYF. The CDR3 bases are TGCGCCAGCAGCTTGGCCCCTTTGACAGATACGCAGTATTTT.

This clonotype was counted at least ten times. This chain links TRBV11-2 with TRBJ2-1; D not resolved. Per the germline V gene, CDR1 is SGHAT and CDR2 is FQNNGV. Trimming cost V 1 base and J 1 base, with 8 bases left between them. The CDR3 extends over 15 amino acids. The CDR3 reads CASSLGEGSYNEQFF. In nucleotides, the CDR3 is TGTGCCAGCAGCTTAGGCGAAGGGTCCTACAATGAGCAGTTCTTC.

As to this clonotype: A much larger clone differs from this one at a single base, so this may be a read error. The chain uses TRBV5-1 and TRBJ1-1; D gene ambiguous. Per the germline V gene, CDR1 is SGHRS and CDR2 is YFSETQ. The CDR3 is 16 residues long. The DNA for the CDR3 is TGCGCCAGCAGTCCGGCGGCCGGGCAGATGAACACTGAAGGTTTCTTT. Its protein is CASSPAAGQMNTEGFF.

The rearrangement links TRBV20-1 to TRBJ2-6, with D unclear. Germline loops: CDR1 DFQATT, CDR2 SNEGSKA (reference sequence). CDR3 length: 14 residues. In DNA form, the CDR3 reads TGCAGCGCCCCGGTCAGTACAGGGGCCAACGTCCTGACTTTC. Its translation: CSAPVSTGANVLTF.